The sequence of this T cell receptor beta chain was determined in a study of shared clonotypes between healthy human individuals. Profiled with immunoSEQ multiplex PCR; TCRdb holds only in-frame clones, not every one. This table has about 1.1 million clones, roughly 77% appearing once. From germline, CDR1 is MNHEY and CDR2 SMNVEV (reference sequence). This CDR3 region has 14 residues. V was clipped by 9 bases and J by 0 bases; unmatched bases: 3. Sequenced material: memory CD4+ T cells from PBMCs. Subset specified: CD45RA-negative fraction. The receptor was derived from a man younger than 30 in good health. Some clones in this sample may be carry-over from other donors' samples. This chain links TRBV27 with TRBJ2-2; 8 bases match TRBD2. The CDR3 DNA is TGTGCCAGTTCAGCGGGGGCGAACACCGGGGAGCTGTTTTTT. Translated: CASSAGANTGELFF.